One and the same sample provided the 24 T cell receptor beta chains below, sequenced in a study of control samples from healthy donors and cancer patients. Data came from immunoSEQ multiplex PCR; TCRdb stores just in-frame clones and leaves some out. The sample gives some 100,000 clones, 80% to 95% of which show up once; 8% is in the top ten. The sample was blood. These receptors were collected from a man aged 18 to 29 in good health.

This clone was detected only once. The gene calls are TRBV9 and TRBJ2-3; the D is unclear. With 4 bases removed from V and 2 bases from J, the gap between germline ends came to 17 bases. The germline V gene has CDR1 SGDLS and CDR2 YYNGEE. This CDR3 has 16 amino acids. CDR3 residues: CASSPEGQRLTDTQYF. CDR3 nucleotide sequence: TGTGCCAGCAGCCCAGAAGGCCAGCGTCTCACAGATACGCAGTATTTT.

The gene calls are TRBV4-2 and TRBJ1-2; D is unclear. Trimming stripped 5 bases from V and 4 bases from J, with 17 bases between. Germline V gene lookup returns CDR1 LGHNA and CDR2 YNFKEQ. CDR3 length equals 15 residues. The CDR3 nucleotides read TGTGCCAGCAGCGAACGACTGGGGTGGGGCTATGGCTACACCTTC. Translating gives CASSERLGWGYGYTF.

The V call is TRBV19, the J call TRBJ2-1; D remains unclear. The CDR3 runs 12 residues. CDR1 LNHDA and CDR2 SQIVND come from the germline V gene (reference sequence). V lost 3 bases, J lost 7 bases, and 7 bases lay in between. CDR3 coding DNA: TGTGCCAGTAGTATGTCGATAAATGAGCAGTTCTTC. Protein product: CASSMSINEQFF.

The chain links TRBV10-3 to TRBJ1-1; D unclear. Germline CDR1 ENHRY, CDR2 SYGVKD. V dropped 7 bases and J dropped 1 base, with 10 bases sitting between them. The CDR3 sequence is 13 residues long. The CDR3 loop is CAITERGNTEAFF. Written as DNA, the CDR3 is TGTGCCATCACCGAGCGGGGGAACACTGAAGCTTTCTTT.

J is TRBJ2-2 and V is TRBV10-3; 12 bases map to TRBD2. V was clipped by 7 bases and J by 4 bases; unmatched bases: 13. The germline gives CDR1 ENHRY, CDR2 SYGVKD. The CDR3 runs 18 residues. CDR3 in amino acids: CAITTTASGRAATGELFF. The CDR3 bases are TGTGCCATCACAACAACGGCTAGCGGGAGGGCCGCCACCGGGGAGCTGTTTTTT.

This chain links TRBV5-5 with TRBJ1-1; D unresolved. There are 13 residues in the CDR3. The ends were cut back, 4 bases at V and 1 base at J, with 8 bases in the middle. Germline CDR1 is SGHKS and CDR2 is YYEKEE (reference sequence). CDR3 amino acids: CASSPFGNTEAFF. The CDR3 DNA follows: TGTGCCAGCAGCCCTTTTGGGAACACTGAAGCTTTCTTT.

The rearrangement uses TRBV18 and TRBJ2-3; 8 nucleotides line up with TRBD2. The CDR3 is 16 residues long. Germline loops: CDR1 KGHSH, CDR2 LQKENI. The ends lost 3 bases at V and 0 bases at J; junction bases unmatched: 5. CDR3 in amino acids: CASSPSGSWSTDTQYF. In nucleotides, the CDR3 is TGTGCCAGCTCACCGAGCGGGAGCTGGAGCACAGATACGCAGTATTTT.

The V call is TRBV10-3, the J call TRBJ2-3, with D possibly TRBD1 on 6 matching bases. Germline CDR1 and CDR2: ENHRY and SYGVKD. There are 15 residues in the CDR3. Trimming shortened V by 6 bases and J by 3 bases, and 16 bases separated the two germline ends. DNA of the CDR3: TGTGCCATCAGCACAACAGGGAGTTGGACAGATACGCAGTATTTT. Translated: CAISTTGSWTDTQYF.

This chain's CDR3 is CASSFPEEHEQYF. The CDR3 region has the DNA TGCGCCAGCAGTTTCCCCGAGGAGCACGAGCAGTACTTC. The V and J genes are TRBV5-1 and TRBJ2-7; D gene uncertain. Germline lookup yields CDR1 SGHRS and CDR2 YFSETQ. V lost 5 bases and J 5 bases, leaving 14 bases between the germline ends. CDR3 length: 13 residues.

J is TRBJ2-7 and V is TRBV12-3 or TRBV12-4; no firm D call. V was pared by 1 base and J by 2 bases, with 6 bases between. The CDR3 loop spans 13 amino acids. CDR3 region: CASSLGGPYEQYF. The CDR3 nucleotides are TGTGCCAGCAGTTTAGGAGGACCCTACGAGCAGTACTTC.

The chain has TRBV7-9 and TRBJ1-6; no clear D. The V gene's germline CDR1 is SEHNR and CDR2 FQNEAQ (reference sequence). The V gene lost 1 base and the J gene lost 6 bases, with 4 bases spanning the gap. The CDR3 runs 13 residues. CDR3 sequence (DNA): TGTGCCAGCAGCTTAGGTAGTAATTCACCCCTCCACTTT. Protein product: CASSLGSNSPLHF.

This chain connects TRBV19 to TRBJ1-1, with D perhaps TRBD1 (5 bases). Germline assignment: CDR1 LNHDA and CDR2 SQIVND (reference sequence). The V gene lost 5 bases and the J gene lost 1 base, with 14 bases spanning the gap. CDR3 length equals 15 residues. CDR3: CASSSQAGGNTEAFF. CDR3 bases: TGTGCCAGTAGTTCGCAGGCCGGGGGGAACACTGAAGCTTTCTTT.

The CDR3 DNA sequence: TGTGCCAGCAGTTACCTAGGGGGAAATCAGCCCCAGCATTTT. It is translated as CASSYLGGNQPQHF. J is TRBJ1-5 and V is TRBV6-6, with D perhaps TRBD1 (6 bases). Germline values: CDR1 MNHNY, CDR2 SVGAGI (reference sequence). The CDR3 contains 14 residues. V gave up 2 bases and J gave up 4 bases, with 9 bases separating them.

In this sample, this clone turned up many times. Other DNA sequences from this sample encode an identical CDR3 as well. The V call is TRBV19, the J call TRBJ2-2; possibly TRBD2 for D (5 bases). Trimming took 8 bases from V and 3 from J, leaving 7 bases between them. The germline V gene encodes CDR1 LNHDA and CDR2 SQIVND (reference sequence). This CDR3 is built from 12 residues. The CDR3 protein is CASLRDTGELFF. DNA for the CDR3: TGTGCCAGTTTGAGGGACACCGGGGAGCTGTTTTTT.

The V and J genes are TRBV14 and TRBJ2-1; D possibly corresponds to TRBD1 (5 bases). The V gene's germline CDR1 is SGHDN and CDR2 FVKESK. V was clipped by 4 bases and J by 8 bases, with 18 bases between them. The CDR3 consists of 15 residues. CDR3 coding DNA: TGTGCCAGCAGCCTAGTCCCGGCAGGGATCGATGAGCAGTTCTTC. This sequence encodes CASSLVPAGIDEQFF.

This CDR3 is CASTAGQGHTQYF. The DNA for the CDR3 is TGTGCCAGCACGGCTGGACAGGGGCATACCCAGTACTTC. This chain uses TRBV12-3 or TRBV12-4 with TRBJ2-5; TRBD1 aligns across 9 bases. This CDR3 comprises 13 residues. Unmatched junction bases numbered 8, after V lost 7 bases and J lost 8 bases.

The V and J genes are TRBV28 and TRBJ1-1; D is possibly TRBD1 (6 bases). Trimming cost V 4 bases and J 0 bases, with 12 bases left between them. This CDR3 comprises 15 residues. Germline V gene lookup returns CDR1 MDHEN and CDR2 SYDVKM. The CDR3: CASSSLDSLNTEAFF. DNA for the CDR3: TGTGCCAGCAGTTCTTTGGACAGTTTGAACACTGAAGCTTTCTTT.

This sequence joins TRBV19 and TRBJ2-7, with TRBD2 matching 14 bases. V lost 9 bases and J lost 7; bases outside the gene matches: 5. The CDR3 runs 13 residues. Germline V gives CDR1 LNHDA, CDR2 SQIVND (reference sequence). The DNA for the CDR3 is TGTGCCAGCGGGACTAGCGGGAGAAGGGAGCAGTACTTC. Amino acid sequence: CASGTSGRREQYF.

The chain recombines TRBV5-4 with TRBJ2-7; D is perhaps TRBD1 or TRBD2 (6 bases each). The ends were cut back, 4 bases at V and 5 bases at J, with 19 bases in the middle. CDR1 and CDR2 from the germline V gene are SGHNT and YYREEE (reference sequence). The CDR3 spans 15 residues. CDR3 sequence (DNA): TGTGCCAGCAGCCTCCGGGGGCAGGGTGTCCACGAGCAGTACTTC. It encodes CASSLRGQGVHEQYF. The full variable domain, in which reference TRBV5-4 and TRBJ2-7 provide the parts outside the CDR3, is ETGVTQSPTHLIKTRGQQVTLRCSSQSGHNTVSWYQQALGQGPQFIFQYYREEENGRGNFPPRFSGLQFPNYSSELNVNALELDDSALYLCASSLRGQGVHEQYFGPGTRLTVT.

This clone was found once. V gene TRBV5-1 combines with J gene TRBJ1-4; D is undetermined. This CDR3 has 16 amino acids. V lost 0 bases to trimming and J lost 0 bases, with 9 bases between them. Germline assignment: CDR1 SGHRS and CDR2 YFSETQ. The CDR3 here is CASSLGSGTTNEKLFF. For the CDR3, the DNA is TGCGCCAGCAGCTTGGGGAGCGGGACAACTAATGAAAAACTGTTTTTT.

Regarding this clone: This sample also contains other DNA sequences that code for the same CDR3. CDR3 sequence: CSVGGQGTDTQYF. CDR3 DNA sequence: TGCAGCGTTGGGGGACAGGGCACAGATACGCAGTATTTT. This sequence joins TRBV29-1 and TRBJ2-3; 8 bases align to TRBD1. V gave up 4 bases and J gave up 1 base; unmatched junction bases: 1. The CDR3 spans 13 residues. Germline CDR1 is SQVTM and CDR2 is ANQGSEA.

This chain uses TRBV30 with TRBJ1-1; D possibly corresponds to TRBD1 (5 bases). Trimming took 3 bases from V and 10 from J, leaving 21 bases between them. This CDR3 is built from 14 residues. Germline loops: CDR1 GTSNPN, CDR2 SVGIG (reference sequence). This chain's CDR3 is CAWSLGGVGNPAFF. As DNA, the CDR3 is TGTGCCTGGAGCCTTGGAGGGGTAGGTAATCCAGCTTTCTTT.

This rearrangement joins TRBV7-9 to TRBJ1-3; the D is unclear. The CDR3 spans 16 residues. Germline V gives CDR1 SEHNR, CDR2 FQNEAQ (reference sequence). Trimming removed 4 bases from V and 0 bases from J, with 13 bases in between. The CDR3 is CASSSDVLSSGNTIYF. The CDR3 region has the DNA TGTGCCAGCAGCTCCGACGTCCTGAGCTCTGGAAACACCATATATTTT.

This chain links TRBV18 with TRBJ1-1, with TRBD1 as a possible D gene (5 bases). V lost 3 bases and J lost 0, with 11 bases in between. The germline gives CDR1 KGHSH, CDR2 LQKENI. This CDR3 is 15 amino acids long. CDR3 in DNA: TGTGCCAGCTCACCCCCGGGGCGATTGAACACTGAAGCTTTCTTT. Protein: CASSPPGRLNTEAFF.